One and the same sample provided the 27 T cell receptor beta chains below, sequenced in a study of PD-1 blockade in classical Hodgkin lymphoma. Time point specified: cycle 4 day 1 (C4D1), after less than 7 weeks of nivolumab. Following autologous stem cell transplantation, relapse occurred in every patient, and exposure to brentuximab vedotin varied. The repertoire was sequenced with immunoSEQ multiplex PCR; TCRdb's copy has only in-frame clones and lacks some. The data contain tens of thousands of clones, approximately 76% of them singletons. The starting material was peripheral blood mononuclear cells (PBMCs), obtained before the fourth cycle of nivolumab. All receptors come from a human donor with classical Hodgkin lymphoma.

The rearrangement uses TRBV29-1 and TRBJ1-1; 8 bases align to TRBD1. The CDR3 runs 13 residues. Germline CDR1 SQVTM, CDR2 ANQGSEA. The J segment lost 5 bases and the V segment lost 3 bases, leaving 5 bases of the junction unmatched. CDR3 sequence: CSVDDRGGTEAFF. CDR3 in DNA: TGCAGCGTTGATGACAGGGGAGGGACTGAAGCTTTCTTT. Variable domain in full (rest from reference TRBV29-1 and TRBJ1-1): SAVISQKPSRDICQRGTSLTIQCQVDSQVTMMFWYRQQPGQSLTLIATANQGSEATYESGFVIDKFPISRPNLTFSTLTVSNMSPEDSSIYLCSVDDRGGTEAFFGQGTRLTVV.

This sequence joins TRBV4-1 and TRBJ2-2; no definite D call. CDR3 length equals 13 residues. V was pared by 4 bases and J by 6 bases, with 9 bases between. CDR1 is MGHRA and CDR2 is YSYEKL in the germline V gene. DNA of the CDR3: TGCGCCAGCAGCCTGACCTTCGCCGGGGAGCTGTTTTTT. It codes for CASSLTFAGELFF.

In DNA, the CDR3 is TGTGCCAGCAGTAGGGAGGGGATCAATCAGCCCCAGCATTTT. Translating gives CASSREGINQPQHF. The rearrangement joins TRBV6-5 to TRBJ1-5; weak D call: TRBD1 (5 bases). Deletions cut 5 bases from V and 3 bases from J, with 11 bases between. Per the germline V gene, CDR1 is MNHEY and CDR2 is SVGAGI. The CDR3 has 14 amino acids.

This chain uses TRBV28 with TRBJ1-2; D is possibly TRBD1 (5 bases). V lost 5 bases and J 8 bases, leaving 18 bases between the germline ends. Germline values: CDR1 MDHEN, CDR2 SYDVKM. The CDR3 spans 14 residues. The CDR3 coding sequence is TGTGCCAGCAGTCAGTTCGCCGGCCAGGGAGGCTACACCTTC. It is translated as CASSQFAGQGGYTF.

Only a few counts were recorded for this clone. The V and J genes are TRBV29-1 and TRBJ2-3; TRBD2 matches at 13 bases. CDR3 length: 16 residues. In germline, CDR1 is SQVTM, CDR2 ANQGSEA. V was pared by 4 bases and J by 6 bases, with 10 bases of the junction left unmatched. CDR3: CSVGSFTSGRADTQYF. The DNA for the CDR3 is TGCAGCGTTGGATCCTTTACTAGCGGGAGGGCGGATACGCAGTATTTT.

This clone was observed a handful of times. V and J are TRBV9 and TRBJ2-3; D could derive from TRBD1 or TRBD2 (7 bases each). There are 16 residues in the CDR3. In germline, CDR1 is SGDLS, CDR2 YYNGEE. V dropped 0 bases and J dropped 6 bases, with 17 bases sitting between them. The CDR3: CASSVAAGGAMDTQYF. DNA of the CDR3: TGTGCCAGCAGCGTAGCTGCAGGGGGGGCGATGGATACGCAGTATTTT.

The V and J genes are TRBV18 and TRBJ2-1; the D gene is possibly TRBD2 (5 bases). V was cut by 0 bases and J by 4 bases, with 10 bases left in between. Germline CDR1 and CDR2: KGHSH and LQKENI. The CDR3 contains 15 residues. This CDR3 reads CASSPPSDLYNEQFF. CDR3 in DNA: TGTGCCAGCTCACCACCTAGCGACTTATACAATGAGCAGTTCTTC.

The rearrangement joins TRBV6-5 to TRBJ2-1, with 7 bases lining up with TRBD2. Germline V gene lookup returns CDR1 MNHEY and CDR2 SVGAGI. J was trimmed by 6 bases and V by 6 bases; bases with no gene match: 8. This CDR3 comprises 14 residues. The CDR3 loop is CASRRGVGVNEQFF. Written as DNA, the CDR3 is TGTGCCAGCAGACGGGGGGTGGGTGTCAATGAGCAGTTCTTC.

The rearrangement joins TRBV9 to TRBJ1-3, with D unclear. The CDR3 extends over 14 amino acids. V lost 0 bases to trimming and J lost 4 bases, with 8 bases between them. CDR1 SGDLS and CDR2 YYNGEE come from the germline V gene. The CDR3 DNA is TGTGCCAGCAGCGTAGCGGGTGTCGGAAACACCATATATTTT. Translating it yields CASSVAGVGNTIYF.

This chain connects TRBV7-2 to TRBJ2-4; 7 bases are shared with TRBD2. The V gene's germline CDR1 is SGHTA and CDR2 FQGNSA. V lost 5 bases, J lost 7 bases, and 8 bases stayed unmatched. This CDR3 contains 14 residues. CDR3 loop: CASSPGGGLNIQYF. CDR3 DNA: TGTGCCAGCAGCCCCGGGGGAGGGCTGAACATTCAGTACTTC. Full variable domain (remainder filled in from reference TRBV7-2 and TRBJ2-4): GAGVSQSPSNKVTEKGKDVELRCDPISGHTALYWYRQSLGQGLEFLIYFQGNSAPDKSGLPSDRFSAERTGGSVSTLTIQRTQQEDSAVYLCASSPGGGLNIQYFGAGTRLSVL.

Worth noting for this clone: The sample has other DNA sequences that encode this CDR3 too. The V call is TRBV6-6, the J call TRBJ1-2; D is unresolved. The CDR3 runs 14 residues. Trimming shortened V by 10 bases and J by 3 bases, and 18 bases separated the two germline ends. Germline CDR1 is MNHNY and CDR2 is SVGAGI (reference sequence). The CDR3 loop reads CATHRKGNHYGYTF. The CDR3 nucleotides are TGTGCCACCCATCGTAAGGGAAATCACTATGGCTACACCTTC.

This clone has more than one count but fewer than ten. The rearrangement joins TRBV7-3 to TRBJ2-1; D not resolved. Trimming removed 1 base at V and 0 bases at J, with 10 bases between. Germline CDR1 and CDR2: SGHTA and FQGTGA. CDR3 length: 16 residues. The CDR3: CASSLSLLSSYNEQFF. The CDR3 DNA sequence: TGTGCCAGCAGCTTAAGTCTGCTAAGCTCCTACAATGAGCAGTTCTTC.

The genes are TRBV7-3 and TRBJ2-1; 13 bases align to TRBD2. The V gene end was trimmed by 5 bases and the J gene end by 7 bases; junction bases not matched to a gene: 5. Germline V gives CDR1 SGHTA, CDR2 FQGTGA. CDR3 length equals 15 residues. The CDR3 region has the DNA TGTGCCAGCAGCCTCACTAGCGGGAGGGGGAATGAGCAGTTCTTC. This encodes CASSLTSGRGNEQFF.

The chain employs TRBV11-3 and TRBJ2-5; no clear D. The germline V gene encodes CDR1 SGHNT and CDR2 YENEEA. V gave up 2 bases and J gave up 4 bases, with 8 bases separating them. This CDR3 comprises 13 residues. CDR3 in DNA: TGTGCCAGCAGCTTATCCTGGGGAGAGACCCAGTACTTC. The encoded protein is CASSLSWGETQYF.

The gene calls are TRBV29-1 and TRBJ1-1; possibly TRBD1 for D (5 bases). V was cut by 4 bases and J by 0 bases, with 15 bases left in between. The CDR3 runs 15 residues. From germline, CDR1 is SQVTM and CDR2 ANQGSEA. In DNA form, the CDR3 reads TGCAGCGTTGCGGGGGGTTGGGGAATGAACACTGAAGCTTTCTTT. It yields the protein CSVAGGWGMNTEAFF. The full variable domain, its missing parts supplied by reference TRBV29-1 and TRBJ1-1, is SAVISQKPSRDICQRGTSLTIQCQVDSQVTMMFWYRQQPGQSLTLIATANQGSEATYESGFVIDKFPISRPNLTFSTLTVSNMSPEDSSIYLCSVAGGWGMNTEAFFGQGTRLTVV.

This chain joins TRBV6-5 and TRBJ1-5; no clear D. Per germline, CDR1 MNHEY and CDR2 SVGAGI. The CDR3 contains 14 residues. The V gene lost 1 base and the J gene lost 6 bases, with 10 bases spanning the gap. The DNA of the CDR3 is TGTGCCAGCAGTTACTTGGGTGTCAGTCAGCCCCAGCATTTT. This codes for CASSYLGVSQPQHF.

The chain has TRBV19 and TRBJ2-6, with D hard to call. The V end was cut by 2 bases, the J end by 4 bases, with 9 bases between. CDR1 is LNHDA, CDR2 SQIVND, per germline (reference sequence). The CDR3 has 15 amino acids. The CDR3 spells CASSITKKGANVLTF. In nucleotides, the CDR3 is TGTGCCAGTAGTATAACGAAGAAGGGGGCCAACGTCCTGACTTTC.

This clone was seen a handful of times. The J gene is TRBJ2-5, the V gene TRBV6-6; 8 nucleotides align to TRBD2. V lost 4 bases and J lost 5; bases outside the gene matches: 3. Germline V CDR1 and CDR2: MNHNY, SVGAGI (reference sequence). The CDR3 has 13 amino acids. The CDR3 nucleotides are TGTGCCAGCAGTTTCCGACTAGCGGAGACCCAGTACTTC. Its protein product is CASSFRLAETQYF.

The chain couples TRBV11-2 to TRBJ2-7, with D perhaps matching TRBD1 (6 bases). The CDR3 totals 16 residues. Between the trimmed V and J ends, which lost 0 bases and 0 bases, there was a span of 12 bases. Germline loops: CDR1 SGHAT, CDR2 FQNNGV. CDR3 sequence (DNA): TGTGCCAGCAGCTTAGATTGGGGGCTGGTCTCCTACGAGCAGTACTTC. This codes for CASSLDWGLVSYEQYF.

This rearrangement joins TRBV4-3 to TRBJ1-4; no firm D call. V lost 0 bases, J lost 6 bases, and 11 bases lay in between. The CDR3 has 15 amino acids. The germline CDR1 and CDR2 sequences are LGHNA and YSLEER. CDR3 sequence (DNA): TGCGCCAGCAGCCAAGAAGGTTTTCCGGATGAAAAACTGTTTTTT. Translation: CASSQEGFPDEKLFF.

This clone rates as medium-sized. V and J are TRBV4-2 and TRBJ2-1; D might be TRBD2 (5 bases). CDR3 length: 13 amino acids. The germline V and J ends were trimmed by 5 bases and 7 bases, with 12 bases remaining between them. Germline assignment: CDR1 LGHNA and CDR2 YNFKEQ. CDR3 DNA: TGTGCCAGCAGCAGCTTGGGAGCTAATGAGCAGTTCTTC. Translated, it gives CASSSLGANEQFF.

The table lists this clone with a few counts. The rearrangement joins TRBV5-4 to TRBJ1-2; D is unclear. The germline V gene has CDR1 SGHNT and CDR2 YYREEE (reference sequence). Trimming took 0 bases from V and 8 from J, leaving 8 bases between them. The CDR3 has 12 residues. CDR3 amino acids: CASSLDSGGYTF. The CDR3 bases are TGTGCCAGCAGCTTGGATTCGGGAGGCTACACCTTC.

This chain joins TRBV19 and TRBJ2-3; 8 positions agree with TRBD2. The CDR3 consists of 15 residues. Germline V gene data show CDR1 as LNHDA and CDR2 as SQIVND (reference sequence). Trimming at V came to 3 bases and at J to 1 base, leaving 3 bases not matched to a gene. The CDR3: CASSILREGTDTQYF. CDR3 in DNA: TGTGCCAGTAGTATCTTGCGGGAGGGCACAGATACGCAGTATTTT.

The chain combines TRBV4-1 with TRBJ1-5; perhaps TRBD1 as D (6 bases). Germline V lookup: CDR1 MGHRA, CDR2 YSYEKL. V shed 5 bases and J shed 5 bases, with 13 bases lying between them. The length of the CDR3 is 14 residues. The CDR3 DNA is TGCGCCAGCAGCTTCGGGACAACTGATCAGCCCCAGCATTTT. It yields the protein CASSFGTTDQPQHF.

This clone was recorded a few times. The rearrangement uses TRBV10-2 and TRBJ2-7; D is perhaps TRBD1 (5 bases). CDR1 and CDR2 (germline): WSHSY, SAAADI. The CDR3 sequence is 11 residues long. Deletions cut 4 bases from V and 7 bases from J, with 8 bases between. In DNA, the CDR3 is TGCGCCAGCAGTGGGGCAGGGGAGCAGTACTTC. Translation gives CASSGAGEQYF.

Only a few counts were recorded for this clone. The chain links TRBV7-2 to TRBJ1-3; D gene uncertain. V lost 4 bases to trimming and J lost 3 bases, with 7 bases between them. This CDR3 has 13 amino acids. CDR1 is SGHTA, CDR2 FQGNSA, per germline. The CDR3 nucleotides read TGTGCCAGCAGCTCGGCACTTGGAAACACCATATATTTT. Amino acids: CASSSALGNTIYF.

The CDR3 loop reads CARSLAPNSGANVLTF. The CDR3 DNA reads as TGTGCCAGAAGCCTGGCACCTAACTCTGGGGCCAACGTCCTGACTTTC. This sequence joins TRBV5-3 and TRBJ2-6; no reliable D call. TRBV5-3 is marked as an open reading frame, function uncertain. V dropped 4 bases and J dropped 0 bases, with 11 bases sitting between them. This CDR3 is 16 amino acids long.